This TCR beta chain appears in the sequencing data of a study of control samples from healthy donors and cancer patients. Method: immunoSEQ multiplex PCR; TCRdb's copy keeps in-frame clones and lacks some. The table records roughly 150,000 clones, 80% to 95% of them present only once. The CDR3 is made up of 17 amino acids. Trimming left V 0 bases short and J 6 bases short, with 15 bases between. Germline CDR1 is SGHVS and CDR2 is FNYEAQ. Material for sequencing was blood. The V call is TRBV7-6, the J call TRBJ1-6; no clear D. This receptor was taken from a man aged 18-30 years in good health. Here the CDR3 reads CASSLAGGLGSNSPLHF. CDR3 bases: TGTGCCAGCAGCTTAGCGGGCGGCCTGGGGTCTAATTCACCCCTCCACTTT.